This T cell receptor beta chain is drawn from a study of patients and donors after allogeneic stem cell transplantation. CDR1 is SGHTA and CDR2 is FQGNSA in the germline V gene. The length of the CDR3 is 14 residues. V shed 8 bases and J 4 bases; nucleotides not matched to a gene: 5. In its sample, this clonotype was seen many times. TCRdb passed the RT-PCR reads through MiXCR, listing each CDR3 protein once. The table has about 87,000 distinct CDR3 sequences, around 5% seen once; the top ten hold 2.6%. Material: blood, either unsorted or a sorted T cell fraction (not recorded which). The chain has TRBV7-2 and TRBJ2-1; 10 nucleotides agree with TRBD2. The TCR sequence derives from a human donor who was either an allogeneic HSCT recipient or a stem cell or donor lymphocyte infusion donor (not recorded which). It is not recorded whose cells these are; they may come from a transplant donor. CDR3 loop: CASSLAGAYNEQFF. CDR3 coding DNA: TGTGCCAGCTCCCTAGCGGGGGCGTACAATGAGCAGTTCTTC.